Many counts were recorded for the clone carrying this TCR beta chain. The data stem from a study of T-cell reconstitution after alpha-beta-depleted transplantation in children. Germline CDR1 is ENHRY and CDR2 is SYGVKD. The CDR3 is made up of 12 amino acids. V shed 11 bases and J shed 3 bases, with 14 bases lying between them. As it was prepared, the TCRbeta library received unique molecular identifiers. MiXCR was run by TCRdb on the PCR reads, yielding one entry per CDR3 protein. This sample has 210,000 or so distinct CDR3 sequences, with roughly 9% found just once. The chain uses TRBV10-3 and TRBJ2-7; either TRBD1 or TRBD2 may fit D (6 bases each). This sequence originates from a human donor who donated a stem cell graft to a child with acute lymphoblastic leukemia. Sequenced here: PBMCs from the stem cell graft donor, sampled from the stem cell graft. In DNA form, the CDR3 reads TGTGCCTCCCAGGGGACTGACTACGAGCAGTACTTC. Protein sequence: CASQGTDYEQYF.